Detailed here is one TCR beta chain. The antigen is undetermined. The table came from immunoSEQ multiplex PCR; TCRdb's copy has only in-frame clones and leaves some out. The table has about 33,000 clones, about 74% seen once. These data belong to a study of OX40 agonist ivuxolimab in advanced cancers. Study as a whole: Prior anti-PD-1, anti-PD-L1 or anti-CTLA-4 therapy was allowed; around 40% had some. General study points: CD4+ and CD8+ T cells in blood underwent clonal expansion by week 6 at 0.1 to 3.0 mg/kg. Expanded peripheral T-cell antigen specificity went undetermined.

The CDR3 covers 11 residues. Trimming removed 0 bases from V and 4 bases from J, with 2 bases in between. Germline CDR1 and CDR2: SGHTS and YDEGEE. The sequence came from an adult with an advanced solid tumor such as melanoma, head and neck, liver or kidney cancer. The chain carries TRBV5-8 and TRBJ2-7; D unresolved. This material consisted of CD4+ or CD8+ T cells sorted from blood, taken in a trial of the OX40 agonist ivuxolimab. CDR3 sequence reads: CASSLDYEQYF. DNA for the CDR3: TGTGCCAGCAGCTTGGATTACGAGCAGTACTTC.